Given below is one T cell receptor beta chain in context. Its target is unknown. Germline V gene lookup returns CDR1 SGHTA and CDR2 FQGTGA. Deletions cut 3 bases from V and 2 bases from J, with 13 bases between. The CDR3 has 15 amino acids. This sample is part of a study of post-analysis software for immune sequencing data. Included in the TCR beta cDNA libraries were unique molecular identifiers. TCRdb redid the calling of the PCR reads with MiXCR, one entry per CDR3 protein. The data hold around 260,000 distinct CDR3 sequences, with less than 40% observed a single time. Study results and limitations: Comparison of patients with controls showed about 5 TRBV segments more frequent in patients, TRBV5-6, TRBV5-1 and TRBV20-1 among them.

The origin of this receptor is a girl between 10 and 17 years old with multiple sclerosis. The chain combines TRBV7-3 with TRBJ1-2; D is undetermined. The sample consisted of blood. In DNA form, the CDR3 reads TGTGCCAGCAGCTTTAACGGGGAAGGGAACTATGGCTACACCTTC. As protein: CASSFNGEGNYGYTF.